This paragraph covers one TCR beta chain sequence. Its antigen is currently unknown. Trimming removed 6 bases at V and 0 bases at J, with 3 bases between. Germline lookup yields CDR1 LNHDA and CDR2 SQIVND (reference sequence). The CDR3 length is 11 residues. The data are from a study of cytomegalovirus exposure and HLA in healthy donors. Background on the study: The approximately 110 validation repertoires, a later analysis reported, used the same platform as the 700 or so repertoires from the first cohort. Study-wide findings and caveats: Reports described diagnosis of cytomegalovirus status by the classifier as highly specific and sensitive.

The protocol was immunoSEQ multiplex PCR, while the TCRdb copy is restricted to in-frame clones and leaves out a portion. The table lists some 350,000 clones, about nine tenths of them singletons, with 0.95% to 1.5% in the top ten. Separate from the approximately 730-subject first cohort, the roughly 120-subject validation cohort was the one that the donors belonged to. Sequences were obtained from PBMCs. The origin of this receptor is a woman aged 25 to 39 in good health and CMV-seropositive. This sequence joins TRBV19 and TRBJ2-7; D is unclear. CDR3 sequence (DNA): TGTGCCAGTAGGGACTCCTACGAGCAGTACTTC. Amino acid sequence: CASRDSYEQYF.